Below are 3 T cell receptor beta chains sequenced from a single sample in a study of molecular identifiers for immune sequencing clone quantification (dated by TCRdb to the late 2010s). The library was prepared using PCR. These reads were obtained on an Illumina HiSeq 4000. TCRdb ran its own pipeline on the public reads, namely fastp trimming at Q25 and MiXCR clone calling, and kept in-frame beta chains. Records with the same CDR3 protein are collapsed into one entry carrying the most frequent genes and DNA. In this sample the table shows about 510,000 distinct CDR3 sequences, roughly a fifth of which occur a single time. The top ten clonotypes cover 0.7% to 1% of the sample. The sequencing sample was made of naive CD8+ T cells from blood, with Jurkat cell RNA spiked in. Read against the paper, the sample's cell subset or site label means: FACS-sorted CD8+CD4-CCR7+CD45RA+ naive T cells. Receptor source: a human donor in good health. Some libraries in this study had Jurkat cell RNA spiked in.

In this sample, this clonotype turned up a few times. The chain employs TRBV2 and TRBJ2-3, with TRBD2 matching 9 bases. Germline lookup yields CDR1 SNHLY and CDR2 FYNNEI. CDR3 length: 17 amino acids. Trimming removed 4 bases from V and 4 bases from J; junction bases left unmatched: 12. In DNA, the CDR3 is TGTGCCAGCAGTGTACCTAGCGGGGAGAATGTGGCAGATACGCAGTATTTT. Its protein product is CASSVPSGENVADTQYF.

The chain links TRBV20-1 to TRBJ1-1; D may be TRBD1 (5 bases). CDR1 DFQATT and CDR2 SNEGSKA come from the germline V gene (reference sequence). This CDR3 contains 14 residues. Trimming took off 0 bases at V and 4 bases at J, with 12 bases between the two ends. CDR3 sequence reads: CSARDSRVTTEAFF. DNA of the CDR3: TGCAGTGCTAGAGATTCCAGGGTTACCACTGAAGCTTTCTTT.

The rearrangement uses TRBV2 and TRBJ2-4; D may be TRBD1 (6 bases). CDR1 and CDR2 from the germline V gene are SNHLY and FYNNEI. There are 18 residues in the CDR3. Trimming shortened V by 0 bases and J by 0 bases, and 15 bases separated the two germline ends. The CDR3 region is CASSEALRTEKAKNIQYF. CDR3 nucleotides: TGTGCCAGCAGTGAAGCGCTGAGGACAGAAAAAGCCAAAAACATTCAGTACTTC.